The present T cell receptor beta chain was sequenced within a study of human T cells and chemical hapten exposure. Study observations and caveats: Controls had significantly fewer large CDR3 similarity clusters than were formed by expanded TCRs.

This clonotype was counted only a few times. Its cognate antigen is unknown. The CDR3 contains 15 residues. Germline V gene data show CDR1 as SGDLS and CDR2 as YYNGEE. V lost 3 bases, J lost 4 bases, and 16 bases lay in between. The library tagged each cDNA molecule with unique molecular identifiers. TCRdb ran MiXCR on the RACE reads and lists one entry per CDR3 protein. The table lists about 190,000 distinct CDR3 sequences, about 22% of them singletons. Time point described: patch test 3, about 24 weeks after DPC sensitization. Treatment described: therapeutic diphenylcyclopropenone sensitization with weekly scalp DPC.

The chain joins TRBV9 to TRBJ2-5; no firm D call. This specimen consisted of whole blood, obtained in connection with sensitization to the hapten diphenylcyclopropenone (DPC). The source of this sequence is a woman in her thirties or forties with alopecia areata. Some clones in this sample may be carry-over from other donors' samples. The CDR3 nucleotides are TGTGCCAGCAGCGCGGGCCCCTCCGCAGGAGAGACCCAGTACTTC. The encoded protein is CASSAGPSAGETQYF. Using reference TRBV9 and TRBJ2-5 for the parts outside the CDR3, the full variable domain is DSGVTQTPKHLITATGQRVTLRCSPRSGDLSVYWYQQSLDQGLQFLIQYYNGEERAKGNILERFSAQQFPDLHSELNLSSLELGDSALYFCASSAGPSAGETQYFGPGTRLLVL.